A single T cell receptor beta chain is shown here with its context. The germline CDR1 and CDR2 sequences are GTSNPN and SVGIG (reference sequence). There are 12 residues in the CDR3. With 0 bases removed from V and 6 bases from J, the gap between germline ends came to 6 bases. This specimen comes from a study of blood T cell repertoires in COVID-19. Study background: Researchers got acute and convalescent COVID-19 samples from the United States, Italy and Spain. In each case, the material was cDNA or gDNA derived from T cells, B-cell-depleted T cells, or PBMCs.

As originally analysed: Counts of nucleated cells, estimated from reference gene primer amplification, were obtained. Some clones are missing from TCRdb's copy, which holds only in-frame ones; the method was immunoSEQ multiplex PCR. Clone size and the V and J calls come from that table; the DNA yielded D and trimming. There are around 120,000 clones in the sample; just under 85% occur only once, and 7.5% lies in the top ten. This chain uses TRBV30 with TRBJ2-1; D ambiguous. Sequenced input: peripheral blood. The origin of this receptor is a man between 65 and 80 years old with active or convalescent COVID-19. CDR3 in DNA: TGTGCCTGGAGTGTTCACAGCAATGAGCAGTTCTTC. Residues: CAWSVHSNEQFF.